A single sample is the source of the 13 T cell receptor beta chains below, sequenced in a study of T-cell reconstitution after alpha-beta-depleted transplantation in children. TCRbeta library preparation incorporated unique molecular identifiers. TCRdb ran MiXCR on the PCR reads and lists one entry per CDR3 protein. The table lists hundreds of thousands of distinct CDR3 sequences, roughly an eighth of them singletons. The starting material was PBMCs from the stem cell graft donor, obtained from the stem cell graft. The receptor set was obtained from a human donor who donated a stem cell graft to a child with combined immunodeficiency.

The V gene is TRBV9, the J gene TRBJ2-2, with D possibly being TRBD2 (5 bases). The CDR3 has 15 amino acids. With 0 bases removed from V and 5 bases from J, the gap between germline ends came to 11 bases. Germline V gives CDR1 SGDLS, CDR2 YYNGEE. The CDR3 sequence: CASSVVVGETGELFF. The CDR3 coding sequence is TGTGCCAGCAGCGTAGTGGTGGGAGAAACCGGGGAGCTGTTTTTT.

This clonotype came up a few times. CDR3 sequence reads: CASSFGDNTDTQYF. DNA for the CDR3: TGTGCCAGCAGTTTTGGGGACAACACAGATACGCAGTATTTT. The J gene is TRBJ2-3, the V gene TRBV6-5; TRBD1 might be the D (6 bases). The length of the CDR3 is 14 residues. Germline lookup yields CDR1 MNHEY and CDR2 SVGAGI. V was trimmed by 4 bases and J by 2 bases, leaving 10 bases between them.

This chain connects TRBV14 to TRBJ2-1; D perhaps matches TRBD2 (6 bases). This CDR3 has 16 amino acids. V was shortened by 0 bases and J by 6 bases, with 15 bases between the two germline ends. Germline V CDR1 and CDR2: SGHDN, FVKESK. CDR3 loop: CASSQDLTGAGNEQFF. The CDR3 nucleotides are TGTGCCAGCAGCCAAGATCTGACGGGAGCTGGCAATGAGCAGTTCTTC.

The CDR3 DNA reads as TGTGCCAGCAGTTCCCGGCTCTCTGGAAACACCATATATTTT. Translation: CASSSRLSGNTIYF. The chain combines TRBV12-3 or TRBV12-4 with TRBJ1-3; D is unclear. The CDR3 runs 14 residues. Trimming cost V 4 bases and J 0 bases, with 7 bases left between them.

Regarding this clonotype: One base away lies a much larger clone, so this may be a sequencing read error. Likely a read error: the CDR3 ends without its conserved phenylalanine or tryptophan. This chain connects TRBV6-2 or TRBV6-3 to TRBJ2-5; TRBD1 matches 9 bases. CDR3 size: 16 residues. CDR1 MNHEY and CDR2 SVGEGT come from the germline V gene. V gave up 3 bases and J gave up 3 bases; unmatched junction bases: 8. This CDR3 reads CASSYGGQGLEETQYC. The CDR3 region has the DNA TGTGCCAGCAGTTATGGGGGACAGGGACTTGAAGAGACCCAGTACTGC.

The chain is built from TRBV27 and TRBJ1-1; D is perhaps TRBD1 (5 bases). The germline CDR1 and CDR2 sequences are MNHEY and SMNVEV (reference sequence). The CDR3 has 13 amino acids. V gave up 1 base and J gave up 3 bases, with 6 bases separating them. The CDR3: CASSLWGYTEAFF. The CDR3 region has the DNA TGTGCCAGCAGTTTATGGGGGTACACTGAAGCTTTCTTT.

As DNA, the CDR3 is TGCGCCAGCAGCCGCCTCGGAGGGAACACCGGGGAGCTGTTTTTT. Translating it yields CASSRLGGNTGELFF. This rearrangement joins TRBV5-1 to TRBJ2-2, with D possibly matching TRBD2 (5 bases). Germline assignment: CDR1 SGHRS and CDR2 YFSETQ. This CDR3 is 15 amino acids long. Trimming cost V 4 bases and J 1 base, with 11 bases left between them.

This clonotype was seen a handful of times. The chain has TRBV28 and TRBJ2-4, with 9 nucleotides matching TRBD1. The length of the CDR3 is 17 residues. CDR1 is MDHEN and CDR2 is SYDVKM in the germline V gene. The V segment lost 6 bases and the J segment 2 bases; nucleotides outside the gene matches: 11. For the CDR3, the DNA is TGTGCCAGCAGAATGAACGGACAGGGGAGGCCCAAAAACATTCAGTACTTC. Translated, it gives CASRMNGQGRPKNIQYF.

This clonotype occurred many times. The rearrangement uses TRBV12-3 or TRBV12-4 and TRBJ2-5; D is tentatively TRBD1 or TRBD2 (5 bases each). The CDR3 is 13 amino acids. Trimming took 3 bases from V and 5 from J, leaving 10 bases between them. The CDR3 here is CASSLSGRETQYF. CDR3 sequence (DNA): TGTGCCAGCAGTTTGTCGGGGCGGGAGACCCAGTACTTC.

This chain joins TRBV14 and TRBJ2-1; 7 nucleotides match TRBD1. This CDR3 is built from 13 residues. J was trimmed by 6 bases and V by 6 bases; bases with no gene match: 5. Germline assignment: CDR1 SGHDN and CDR2 FVKESK. The CDR3 reads CASRPTGFNEQFF. CDR3 bases: TGTGCCAGCAGGCCGACAGGGTTCAATGAGCAGTTCTTC.

This clonotype was counted ten times or more. The V gene is TRBV12-3 or TRBV12-4, the J gene TRBJ1-1, with 8 bases lining up with TRBD1. This CDR3 spans 15 amino acids. The V gene end was trimmed by 5 bases and the J gene end by 9 bases; junction bases not matched to a gene: 14. CDR3 nucleotide sequence: TGTGCCAGCAGTCCCCCGAGGACAGGGCCAAAGAAAGCTTTCTTT. This encodes CASSPPRTGPKKAFF.

This clonotype was seen more than once but under ten times. V is TRBV29-1 and J is TRBJ2-1; 8 bases map to TRBD2. The CDR3 has 14 amino acids. CDR1 SQVTM and CDR2 ANQGSEA come from the germline V gene. The V and J ends lost 3 bases and 2 bases, in that order; junction bases with no gene match: 3. The CDR3 region is CSVDRAGAYNEQFF. Here the CDR3 DNA reads TGCAGCGTTGACCGAGCGGGAGCCTACAATGAGCAGTTCTTC.

The table lists this clonotype with many counts. This sequence joins TRBV18 and TRBJ2-7, with D maybe TRBD2 (6 bases). V dropped 3 bases and J dropped 9 bases, with 15 bases sitting between them. Per the germline V gene, CDR1 is KGHSH and CDR2 is LQKENI. This CDR3 comprises 13 residues. The CDR3 sequence: CASSPRGEEGQYF. The DNA for the CDR3 is TGTGCCAGCTCACCCCGGGGCGAGGAGGGGCAGTACTTC.